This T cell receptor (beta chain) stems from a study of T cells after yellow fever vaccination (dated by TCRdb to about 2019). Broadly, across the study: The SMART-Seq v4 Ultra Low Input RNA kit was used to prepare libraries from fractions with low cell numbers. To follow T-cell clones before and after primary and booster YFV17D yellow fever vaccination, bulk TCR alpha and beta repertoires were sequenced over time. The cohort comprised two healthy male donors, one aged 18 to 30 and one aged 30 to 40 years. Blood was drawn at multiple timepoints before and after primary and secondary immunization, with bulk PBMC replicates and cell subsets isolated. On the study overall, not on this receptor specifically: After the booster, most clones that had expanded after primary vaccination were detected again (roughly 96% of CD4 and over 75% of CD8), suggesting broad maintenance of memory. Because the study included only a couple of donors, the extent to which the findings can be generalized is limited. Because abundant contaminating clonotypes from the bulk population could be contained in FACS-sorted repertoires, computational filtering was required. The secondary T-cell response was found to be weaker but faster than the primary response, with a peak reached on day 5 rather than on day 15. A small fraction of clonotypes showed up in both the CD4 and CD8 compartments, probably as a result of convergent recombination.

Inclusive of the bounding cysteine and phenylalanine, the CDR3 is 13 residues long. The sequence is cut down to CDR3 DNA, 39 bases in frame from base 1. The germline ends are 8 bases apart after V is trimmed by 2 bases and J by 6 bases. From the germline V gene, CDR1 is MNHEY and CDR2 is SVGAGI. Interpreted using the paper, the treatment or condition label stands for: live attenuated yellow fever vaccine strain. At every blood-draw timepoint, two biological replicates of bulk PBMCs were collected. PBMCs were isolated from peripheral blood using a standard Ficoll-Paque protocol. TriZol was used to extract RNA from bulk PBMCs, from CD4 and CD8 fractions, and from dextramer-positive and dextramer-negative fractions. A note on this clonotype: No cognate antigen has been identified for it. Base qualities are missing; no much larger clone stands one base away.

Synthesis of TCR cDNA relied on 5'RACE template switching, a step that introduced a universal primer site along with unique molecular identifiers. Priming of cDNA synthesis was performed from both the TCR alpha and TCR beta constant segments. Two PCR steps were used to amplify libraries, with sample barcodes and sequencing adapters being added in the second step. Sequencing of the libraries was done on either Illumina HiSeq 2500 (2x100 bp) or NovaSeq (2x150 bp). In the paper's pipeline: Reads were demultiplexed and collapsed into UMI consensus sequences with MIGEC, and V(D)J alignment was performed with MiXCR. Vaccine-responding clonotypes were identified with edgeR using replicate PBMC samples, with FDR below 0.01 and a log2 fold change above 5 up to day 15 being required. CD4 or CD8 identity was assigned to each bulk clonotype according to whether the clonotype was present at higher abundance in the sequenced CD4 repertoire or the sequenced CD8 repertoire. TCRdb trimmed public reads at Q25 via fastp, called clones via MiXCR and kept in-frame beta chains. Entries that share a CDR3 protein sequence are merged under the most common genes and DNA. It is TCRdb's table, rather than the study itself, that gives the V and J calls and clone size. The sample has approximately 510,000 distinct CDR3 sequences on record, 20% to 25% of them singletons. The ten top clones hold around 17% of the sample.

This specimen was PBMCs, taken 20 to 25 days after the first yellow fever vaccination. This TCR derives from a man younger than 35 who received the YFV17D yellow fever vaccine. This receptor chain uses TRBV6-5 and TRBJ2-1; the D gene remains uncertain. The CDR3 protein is CASSYDWINEQFF. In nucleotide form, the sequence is TGTGCCAGCAGTTACGACTGGATCAATGAGCAGTTCTTC.